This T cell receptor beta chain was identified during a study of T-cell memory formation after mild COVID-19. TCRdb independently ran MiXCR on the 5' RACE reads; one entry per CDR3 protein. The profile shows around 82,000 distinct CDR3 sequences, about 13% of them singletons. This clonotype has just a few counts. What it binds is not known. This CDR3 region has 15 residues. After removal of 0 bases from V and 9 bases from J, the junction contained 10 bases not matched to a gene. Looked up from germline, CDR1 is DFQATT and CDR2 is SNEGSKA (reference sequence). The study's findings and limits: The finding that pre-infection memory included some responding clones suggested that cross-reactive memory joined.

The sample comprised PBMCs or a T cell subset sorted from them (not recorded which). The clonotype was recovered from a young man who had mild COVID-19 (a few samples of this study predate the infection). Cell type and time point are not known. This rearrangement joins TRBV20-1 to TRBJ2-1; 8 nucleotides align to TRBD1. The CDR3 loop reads CSARDGGQGSSEQFF. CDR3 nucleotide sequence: TGCAGTGCTAGAGATGGAGGACAGGGTAGTAGTGAGCAGTTCTTC.